Below, one T cell receptor beta chain is given with its context. The entry originates in a study of blood T cells in healthy people across ages. This CDR3 is 14 amino acids long. The junction had 6 bases not matched to a gene; V was cut back by 7 bases and J by 5 bases. Germline V gene data show CDR1 as SGHRS and CDR2 as YFSETQ. A second 7 to 11 cycle PCR used barcoded and J-beta primers. One entry per CDR3 protein, called by TCRdb with MiXCR from the 5' RACE reads. Among some 1,800,000 distinct CDR3 sequences listed, 35% to 50% were seen once. The source is a human donor in good health. The chain employs TRBV5-1 and TRBJ2-5; TRBD2 aligns across 12 bases. The specimen was blood. The chain's CDR3 is CASRTSGELETQYF. The CDR3, as DNA: TGCGCCAGCCGGACTAGCGGGGAATTGGAGACCCAGTACTTC.